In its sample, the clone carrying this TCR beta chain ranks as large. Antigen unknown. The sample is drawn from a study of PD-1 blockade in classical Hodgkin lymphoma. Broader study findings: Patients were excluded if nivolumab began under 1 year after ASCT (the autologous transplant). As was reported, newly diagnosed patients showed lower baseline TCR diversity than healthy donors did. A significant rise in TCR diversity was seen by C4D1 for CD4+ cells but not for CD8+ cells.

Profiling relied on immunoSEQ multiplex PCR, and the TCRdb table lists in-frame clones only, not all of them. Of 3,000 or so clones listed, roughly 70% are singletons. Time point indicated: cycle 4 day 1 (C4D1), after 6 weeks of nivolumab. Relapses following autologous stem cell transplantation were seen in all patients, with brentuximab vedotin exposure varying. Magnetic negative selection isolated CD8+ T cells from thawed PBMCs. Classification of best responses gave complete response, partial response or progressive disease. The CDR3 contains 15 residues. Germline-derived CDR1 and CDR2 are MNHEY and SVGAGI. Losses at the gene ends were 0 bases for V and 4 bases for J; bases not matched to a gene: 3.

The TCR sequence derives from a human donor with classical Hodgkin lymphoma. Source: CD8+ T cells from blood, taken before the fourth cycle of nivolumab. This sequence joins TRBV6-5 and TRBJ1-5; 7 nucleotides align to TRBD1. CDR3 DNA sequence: TGTGCCAGCAGTTACTCTGGGACAGTTAATCAGCCCCAGCATTTT. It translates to CASSYSGTVNQPQHF.